This TCR beta chain was sequenced during a study of T cell changes during pregnancy in multiple sclerosis. TCRdb's copy holds only in-frame clones and misses some; the assay was immunoSEQ multiplex PCR. The sample has tens of thousands of clones; 95% to 97% are singletons. Trimming cost V 3 bases and J 6 bases, with 15 bases left between them. Germline V gene sequence: CDR1 LNHDA, CDR2 SQIVND (reference sequence). This CDR3 is 14 amino acids long. Sequencing used CD8+ T cells from peripheral blood mononuclear cells, obtained after pregnancy. The J gene is TRBJ2-7, the V gene TRBV19; D ambiguous. The receptor was isolated from a female donor with multiple sclerosis, enrolled in a pregnancy study. In nucleotides, the CDR3 is TGTGCCAGTAGTATTGGAATCGGCGGTGCCGAGCAGTACTTC. This encodes CASSIGIGGAEQYF. Full variable domain (missing parts from reference TRBV19 and TRBJ2-7): DGGITQSPKYLFRKEGQNVTLSCEQNLNHDAMYWYRQDPGQGLRLIYYSQIVNDFQKGDIAEGYSVSREKKESFPLTVTSAQKNPTAFYLCASSIGIGGAEQYFGPGTRLTVT.